This T cell receptor (beta chain) was observed in a study of T cells in Graves' hyperthyroidism and ophthalmopathy. In making diagnoses, clinical symptoms, serum thyroxine and TRAb, thyroid ultrasound and orbital computed tomography were all used. Study-wide points: From stable hyperthyroidism, ophthalmopathy was separated by a 13 V-J model. Most thyroid-expanded clonotypes above 0.001 were also found in blood.

At least ten counts were recorded for this clonotype. Its antigen remains unidentified. It was RNA transcripts that yielded the amplified TCR beta CDR3 regions. The HTBI set primed first-round TCR CDR3 RT-PCR. Each CDR3 protein is one row after TCRdb ran MiXCR on the multiplex PCR reads. The sample shows about 52,000 distinct CDR3 sequences, under 50% of them seen only once. V was trimmed by 4 bases and J by 9 bases, leaving 19 bases between them. CDR1 and CDR2 (germline): SGHTA, FQGTGA. This CDR3 is built from 15 residues. The TCR was taken from a woman between 45 and 65 years old with Graves' ophthalmopathy. The V gene is TRBV7-3, the J gene TRBJ2-1, with D perhaps assigned TRBD1 or TRBD2 (5 bases each). Sequencing input: blood. The CDR3 sequence is CASSSQGMPGAEQFF. CDR3 DNA: TGTGCCAGCAGCTCCCAAGGGATGCCCGGGGCTGAGCAGTTCTTC.